The following is a T cell receptor (beta chain) sequence with its context. Original data processing: How many nucleated cells were present was estimated from reference gene primer amplification. Clones were read by immunoSEQ multiplex PCR, and TCRdb kept only the in-frame ones, dropping some. D and trimming were read from the DNA, whereas the V and J calls and clone size are those reported in that table. The sample has roughly 330,000 clones, around nine tenths seen once. Recruits, aged roughly 18 to 95 years, lived in some 25 US areas. Clinical histories supplied by participants themselves formed the basis of cohort assignment. The CDR3 is made up of 14 amino acids. V gave up 7 bases and J gave up 7 bases, with 17 bases separating them. Germline CDR1 and CDR2: MNHNY and SVGAGI (reference sequence). This specimen belongs to a study of blood T cell repertoires in COVID-19.

The sequenced material came from PBMCs or T cells enriched from blood (not recorded which). V gene TRBV6-6 combines with J gene TRBJ1-5; D may be TRBD1 (5 bases). The source of this sequence is a man between 25 and 39 years old who had recovered from COVID-19. The CDR3 is CASTYIDSLQPQHF. CDR3 bases: TGTGCCAGCACCTACATCGACAGCTTACAGCCCCAGCATTTT.